This T cell receptor (beta chain) appears in the sequencing data of a study of blood T cell repertoires in COVID-19. Libraries were prepared by immunoSEQ multiplex PCR; TCRdb keeps only in-frame clonotypes and omits some of them. The repertoire includes 250,000 or so clones, more than 80% of them detected once, and roughly 4% sits in the top ten. This TCR came from a woman aged 25-40 years with acute COVID-19. Sequencing was performed on PBMCs or T cells enriched from blood (not recorded which).

For the CDR3, the DNA is TGTGCCAGCAGCCCGAGGACAGGACAGGCCATTCAGTACTTC. As protein: CASSPRTGQAIQYF. The rearrangement joins TRBV3-1 (or the pseudogene TRBV3-2) to TRBJ2-4, with 7 bases that match TRBD1. V was pared by 4 bases and J by 9 bases, with 9 bases of the junction left unmatched. The CDR3 has 14 residues. Germline CDR1 and CDR2: LGHDT and YNNKEL (reference sequence).